This T cell receptor beta chain was sequenced during a study of blood T cell repertoires in COVID-19 (dated by TCRdb to between 2020 and 2021). Background for the entire study: Samples covering the acute and convalescent phases of COVID-19 were provided by collaborators in the United States, Italy and Spain. The prospective study material was composed of cDNA or gDNA derived from T cells, B-cell-depleted T cells, or PBMCs. The dataset comprised deeply sampled blood TCRbeta repertoires from subjects exposed to, actively infected with, or recovered from COVID-19. The repertoires were made available in a free public database intended to serve as a resource for research on the immune response to SARS-CoV-2. The samples were drawn from the first 160 participants of the ongoing ImmuneRACE study and from over a thousand subjects provided by 6 global collaborators. Nearly every sample came with metadata listing a de-identified subject ID, COVID-19 status, age in years and sex. Where available, HLA class I and class II types were obtained from metadata supplied by the sample provider rather than from assay-based typing. What the research found in general, with its limitations: How much clinical and demographic metadata was included differed by source and by participant, and the metadata was provided uncurated.

TCRbeta CDR3 regions were amplified from genomic DNA using the immunoSEQ Assay, a bias-controlled multiplex PCR. As for the authors' bioinformatics: Nucleated cell counts per sample were estimated from amplification of reference gene primers within the assay. To quantify the absolute abundance of each unique TCRbeta CDR3 rearrangement, sequence reads were collapsed and filtered. For each sample, productive Simpson clonality was calculated as the square root of Simpson's diversity index across productive rearrangements. TCRdb took this table from immuneACCESS and kept in-frame rearrangements with V and J called. Such tables lack part of the clones; where checked against another copy, unresolved V genes explain under half of the gap, and the rest is unexplained. V and J calls and clone size are given by that table; D and trimming were obtained from the DNA. The sample yields around 23,000 clones; 86% were counted once. 4.5% to 6.5% of the sample is taken by the ten largest.

Collaborating institutions collected whole blood in K2EDTA tubes following their own protocols. For TCRbeta analysis, collaborator samples were shipped as frozen whole blood, as isolated PBMCs, or as DNA extracted from either sample type. This clone has just a few counts. Its specific antigen is unknown. No base quality information exists; no much larger clone differs at one position. The CDR3 numbers 14 residues from cysteine through phenylalanine. Only CDR3 DNA is held: 42 bases, read in frame from base 1. CDR1 LNHDA and CDR2 SQIVND are derived from the germline V gene (reference sequence). V gives up 11 bases and J gives up 2 bases, and the segment between their germline ends measures 19 bases.

The chain is assembled from TRBV19 and TRBJ2-7, with TRBD2 tentatively as D gene (6 bases match). The TCR was taken from a man aged 45-65 years with active COVID-19. Sample: peripheral blood. In nucleotides, the sequence is TGTGCCCCGATGGGGTTGACTAGTACCTACGAGCAGTACTTC. Its protein reads: CAPMGLTSTYEQYF. When the CDR3 is completed using the reference TRBV19 and TRBJ2-7 genes on either side, the full variable domain is DGGITQSPKYLFRKEGQNVTLSCEQNLNHDAMYWYRQDPGQGLRLIYYSQIVNDFQKGDIAEGYSVSREKKESFPLTVTSAQKNPTAFYLCAPMGLTSTYEQYFGPGTRLTVT.